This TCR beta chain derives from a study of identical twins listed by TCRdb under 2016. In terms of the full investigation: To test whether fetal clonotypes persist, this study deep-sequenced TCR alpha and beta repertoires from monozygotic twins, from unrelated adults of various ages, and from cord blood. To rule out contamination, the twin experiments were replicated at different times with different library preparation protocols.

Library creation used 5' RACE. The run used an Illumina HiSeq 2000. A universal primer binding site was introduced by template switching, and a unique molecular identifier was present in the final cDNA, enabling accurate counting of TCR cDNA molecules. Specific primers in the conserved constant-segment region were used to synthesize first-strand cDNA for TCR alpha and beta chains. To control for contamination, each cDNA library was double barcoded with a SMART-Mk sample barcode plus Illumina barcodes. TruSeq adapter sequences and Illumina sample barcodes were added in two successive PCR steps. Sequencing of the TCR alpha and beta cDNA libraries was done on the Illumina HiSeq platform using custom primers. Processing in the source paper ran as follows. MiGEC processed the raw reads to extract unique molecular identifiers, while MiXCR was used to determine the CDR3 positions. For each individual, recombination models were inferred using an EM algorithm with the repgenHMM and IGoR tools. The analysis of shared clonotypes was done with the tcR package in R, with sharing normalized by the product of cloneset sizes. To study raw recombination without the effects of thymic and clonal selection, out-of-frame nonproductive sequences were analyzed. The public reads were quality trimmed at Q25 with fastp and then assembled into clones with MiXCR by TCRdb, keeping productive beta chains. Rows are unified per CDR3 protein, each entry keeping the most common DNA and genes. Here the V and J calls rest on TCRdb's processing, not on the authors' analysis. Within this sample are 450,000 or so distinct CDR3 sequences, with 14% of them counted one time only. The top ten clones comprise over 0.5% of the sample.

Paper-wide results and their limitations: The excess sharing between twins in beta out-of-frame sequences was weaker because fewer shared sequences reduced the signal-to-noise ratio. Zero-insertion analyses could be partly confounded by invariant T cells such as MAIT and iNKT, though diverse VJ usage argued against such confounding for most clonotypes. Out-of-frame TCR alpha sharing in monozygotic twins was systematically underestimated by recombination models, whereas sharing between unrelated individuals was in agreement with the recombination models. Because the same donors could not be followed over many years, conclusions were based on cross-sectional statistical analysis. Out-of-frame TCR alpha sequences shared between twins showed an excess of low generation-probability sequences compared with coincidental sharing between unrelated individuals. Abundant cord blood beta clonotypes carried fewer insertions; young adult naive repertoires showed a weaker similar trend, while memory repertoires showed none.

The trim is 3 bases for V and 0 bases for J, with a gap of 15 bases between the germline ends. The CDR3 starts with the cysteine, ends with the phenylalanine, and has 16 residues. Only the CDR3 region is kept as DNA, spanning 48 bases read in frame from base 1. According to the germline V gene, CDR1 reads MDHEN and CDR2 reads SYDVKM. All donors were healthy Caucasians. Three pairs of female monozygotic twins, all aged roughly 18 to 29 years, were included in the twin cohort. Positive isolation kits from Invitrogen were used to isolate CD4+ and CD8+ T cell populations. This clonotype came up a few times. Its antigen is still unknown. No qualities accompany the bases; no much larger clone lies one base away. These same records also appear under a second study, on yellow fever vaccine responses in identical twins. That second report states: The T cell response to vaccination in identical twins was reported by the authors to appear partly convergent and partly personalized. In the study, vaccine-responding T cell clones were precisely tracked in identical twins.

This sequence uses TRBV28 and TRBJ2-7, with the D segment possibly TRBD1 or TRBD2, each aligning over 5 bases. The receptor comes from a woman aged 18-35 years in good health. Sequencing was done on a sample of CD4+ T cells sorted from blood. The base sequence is TGTGCCAGCAGTTTCTCTTGGGGGAAAGCCTCCTACGAGCAGTACTTC. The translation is CASSFSWGKASYEQYF.